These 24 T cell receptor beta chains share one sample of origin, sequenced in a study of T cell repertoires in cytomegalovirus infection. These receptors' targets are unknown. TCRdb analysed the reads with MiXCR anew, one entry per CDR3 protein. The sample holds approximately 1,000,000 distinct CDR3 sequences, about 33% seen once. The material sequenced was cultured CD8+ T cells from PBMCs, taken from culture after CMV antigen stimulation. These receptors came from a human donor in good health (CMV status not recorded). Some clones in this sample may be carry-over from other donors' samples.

In DNA form, the CDR3 reads TGTGCTAGTGGCCCTGGATCTCCTCCACATTACTATGGCTACACCTTC. This translates into CASGPGSPPHYYGYTF. The V call is TRBV12-5, the J call TRBJ1-2; no clear D gene. Trimming left V 6 bases short and J 3 bases short, with 20 bases between. The CDR3 runs 16 residues. The germline V gene has CDR1 LGHNT and CDR2 FRNRAP.

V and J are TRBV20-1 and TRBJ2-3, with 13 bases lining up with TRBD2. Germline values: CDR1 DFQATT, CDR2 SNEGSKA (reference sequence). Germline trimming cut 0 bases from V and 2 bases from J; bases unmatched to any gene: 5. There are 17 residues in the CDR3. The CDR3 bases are TGCAGTGCTAGAGATCAACTAGCGGGGGGGCCCACAGATACGCAGTATTTT. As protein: CSARDQLAGGPTDTQYF.

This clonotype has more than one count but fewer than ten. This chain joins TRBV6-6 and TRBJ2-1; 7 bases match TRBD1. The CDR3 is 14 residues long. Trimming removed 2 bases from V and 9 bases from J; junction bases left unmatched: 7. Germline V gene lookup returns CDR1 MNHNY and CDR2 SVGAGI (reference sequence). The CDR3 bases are TGTGCCAGCAGTTACGGGGGAACAGGGGTTGAGCAGTTCTTC. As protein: CASSYGGTGVEQFF.

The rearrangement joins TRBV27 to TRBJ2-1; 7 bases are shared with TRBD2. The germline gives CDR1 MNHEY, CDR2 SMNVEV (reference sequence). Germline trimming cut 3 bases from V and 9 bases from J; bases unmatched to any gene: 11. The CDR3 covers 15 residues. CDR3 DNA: TGTGCCAGCAGTTTTAGGCCTAGCGGCGGGGGTGAGCAGTTCTTC. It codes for CASSFRPSGGGEQFF.

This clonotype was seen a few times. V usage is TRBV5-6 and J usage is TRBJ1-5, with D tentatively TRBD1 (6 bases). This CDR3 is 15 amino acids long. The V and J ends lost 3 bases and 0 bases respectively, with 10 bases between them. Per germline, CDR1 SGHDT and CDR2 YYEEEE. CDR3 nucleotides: TGTGCCAGCAGCTGGGGACACCTTAGCAATCAGCCCCAGCATTTT. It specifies CASSWGHLSNQPQHF.

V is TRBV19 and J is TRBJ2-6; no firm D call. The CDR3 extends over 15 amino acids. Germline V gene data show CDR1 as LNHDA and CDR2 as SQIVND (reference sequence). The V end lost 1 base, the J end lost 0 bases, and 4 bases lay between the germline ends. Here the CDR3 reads CASSIALSGANVLTF. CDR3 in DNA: TGTGCCAGTAGTATAGCCCTCTCTGGGGCCAACGTCCTGACTTTC.

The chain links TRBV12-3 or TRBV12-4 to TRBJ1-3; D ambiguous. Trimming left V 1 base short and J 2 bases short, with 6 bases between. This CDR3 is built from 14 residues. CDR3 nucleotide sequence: TGTGCCAGCAGTTTAGAGATACCTGGAAACACCATATATTTT. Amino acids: CASSLEIPGNTIYF.

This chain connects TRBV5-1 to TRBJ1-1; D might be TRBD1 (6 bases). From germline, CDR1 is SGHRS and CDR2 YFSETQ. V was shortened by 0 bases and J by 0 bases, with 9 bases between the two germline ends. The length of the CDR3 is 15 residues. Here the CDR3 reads CASSLGYRVNTEAFF. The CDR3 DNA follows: TGCGCCAGCAGCTTGGGTTACAGGGTGAACACTGAAGCTTTCTTT.

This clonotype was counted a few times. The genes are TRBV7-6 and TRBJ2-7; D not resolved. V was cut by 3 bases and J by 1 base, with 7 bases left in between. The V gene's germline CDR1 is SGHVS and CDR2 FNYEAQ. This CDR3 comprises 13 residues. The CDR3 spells CASSFPVSYEQYV. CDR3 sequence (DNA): TGTGCCAGCAGCTTCCCGGTGTCCTACGAGCAGTACGTC.

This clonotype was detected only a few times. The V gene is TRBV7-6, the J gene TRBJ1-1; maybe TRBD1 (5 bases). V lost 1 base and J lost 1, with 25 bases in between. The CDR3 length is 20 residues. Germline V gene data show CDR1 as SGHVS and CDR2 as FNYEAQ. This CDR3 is CASSLDFEGKGPSRNTEAFF. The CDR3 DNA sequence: TGTGCCAGCAGCTTAGATTTTGAGGGGAAGGGGCCTAGTAGGAACACTGAAGCTTTCTTT.

Here the CDR3 DNA reads TGCGCCAGCAGCCCAGTGGGACGGCCGGCGACAGATACGCAGTATTTT. Amino acids: CASSPVGRPATDTQYF. This chain uses TRBV5-1 with TRBJ2-3; D possibly matches TRBD1 or TRBD2 (5 bases each). The CDR3 spans 16 residues. V was cut by 4 bases and J by 3 bases, with 18 bases left in between. Germline V gene data show CDR1 as SGHRS and CDR2 as YFSETQ.

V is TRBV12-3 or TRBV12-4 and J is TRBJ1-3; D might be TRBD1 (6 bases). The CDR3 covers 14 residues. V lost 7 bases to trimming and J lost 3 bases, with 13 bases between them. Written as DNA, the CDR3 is TGTGCCAGCACCAGCGGGGGCAGTGGAAACACCATATATTTT. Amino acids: CASTSGGSGNTIYF.

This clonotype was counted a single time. Written as DNA, the CDR3 is TGTGCCAGCAGCGGTCAGACTCTTGGCTACACCTTC. This sequence encodes CASSGQTLGYTF. The chain links TRBV9 to TRBJ1-2, with D unclear. This CDR3 contains 12 residues. The germline V gene encodes CDR1 SGDLS and CDR2 YYNGEE. The germline V and J ends were trimmed by 3 bases and 7 bases, with 10 bases remaining between them.

DNA for the CDR3: TGTGCCAGCAACGAGGGGCGGGAGCAGTACTTC. Its protein product is CASNEGREQYF. This chain uses TRBV6-8 with TRBJ2-7; either TRBD1 or TRBD2 may fit D (5 bases each). Germline V lookup: CDR1 MNHGY, CDR2 SAAAGT. This CDR3 contains 11 residues. Between the trimmed V and J ends, which lost 7 bases and 7 bases, there was a span of 11 bases.

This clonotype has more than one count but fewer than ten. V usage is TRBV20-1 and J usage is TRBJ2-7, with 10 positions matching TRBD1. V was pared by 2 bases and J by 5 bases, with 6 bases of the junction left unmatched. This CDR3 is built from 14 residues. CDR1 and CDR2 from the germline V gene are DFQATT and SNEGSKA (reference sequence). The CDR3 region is CSARTGTGENEQYF. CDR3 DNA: TGCAGTGCTAGAACCGGGACAGGGGAGAACGAGCAGTACTTC.

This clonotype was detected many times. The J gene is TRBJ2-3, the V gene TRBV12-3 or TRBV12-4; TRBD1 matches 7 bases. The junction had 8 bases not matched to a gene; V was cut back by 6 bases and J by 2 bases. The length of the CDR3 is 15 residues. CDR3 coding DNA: TGTGCCAGCAGATACAGGGGCAAGGACACAGATACGCAGTATTTT. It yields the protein CASRYRGKDTDTQYF.

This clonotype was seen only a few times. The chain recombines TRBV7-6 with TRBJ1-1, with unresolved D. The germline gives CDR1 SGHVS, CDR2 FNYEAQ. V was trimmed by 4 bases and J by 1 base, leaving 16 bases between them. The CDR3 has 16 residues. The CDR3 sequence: CASSSVLPLKNTEAFF. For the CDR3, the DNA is TGTGCCAGCAGCTCCGTCCTACCCTTGAAGAACACTGAAGCTTTCTTT.

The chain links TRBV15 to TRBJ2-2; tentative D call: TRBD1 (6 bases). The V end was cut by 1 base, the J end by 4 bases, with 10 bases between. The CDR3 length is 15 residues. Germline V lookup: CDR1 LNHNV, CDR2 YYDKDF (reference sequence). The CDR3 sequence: CATSRVKGVTGELFF. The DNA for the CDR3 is TGTGCCACCAGCAGAGTTAAGGGGGTCACCGGGGAGCTGTTTTTT.

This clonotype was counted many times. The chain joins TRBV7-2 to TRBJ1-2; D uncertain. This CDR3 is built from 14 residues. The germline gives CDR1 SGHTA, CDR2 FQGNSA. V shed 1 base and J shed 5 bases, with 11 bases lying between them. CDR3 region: CASSLGGSEYGYTF. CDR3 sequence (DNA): TGTGCCAGCAGCTTAGGCGGCAGCGAGTATGGCTACACCTTC.

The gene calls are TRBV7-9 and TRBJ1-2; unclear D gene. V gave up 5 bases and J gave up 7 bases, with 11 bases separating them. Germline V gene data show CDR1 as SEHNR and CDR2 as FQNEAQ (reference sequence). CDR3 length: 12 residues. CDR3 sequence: CASSVRRVGYTF. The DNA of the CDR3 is TGTGCCAGCAGCGTCCGAAGGGTTGGCTACACCTTC.

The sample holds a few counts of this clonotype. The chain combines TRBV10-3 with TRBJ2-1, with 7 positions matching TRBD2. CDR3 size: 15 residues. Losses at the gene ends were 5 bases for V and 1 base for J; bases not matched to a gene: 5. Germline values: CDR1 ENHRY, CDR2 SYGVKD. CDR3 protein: CAISSSGVSYNEQFF. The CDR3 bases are TGTGCCATCAGTTCTAGCGGTGTTTCCTACAATGAGCAGTTCTTC.

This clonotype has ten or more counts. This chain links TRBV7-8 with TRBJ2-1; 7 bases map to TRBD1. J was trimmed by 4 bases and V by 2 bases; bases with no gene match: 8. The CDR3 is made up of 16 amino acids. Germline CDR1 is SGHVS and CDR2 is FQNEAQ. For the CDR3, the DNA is TGTGCCAGCAGCTTAACAACCGGGACAGCGTACAATGAGCAGTTCTTC. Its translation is CASSLTTGTAYNEQFF.

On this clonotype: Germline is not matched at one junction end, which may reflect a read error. As DNA, the CDR3 is TGTGCTAGCAGCTCAAGCTTGGGGGGGCAGGGAGTAACGGAAAAACTGTTTTTT. Protein product: CASSSSLGGQGVTEKLFF. J is TRBJ1-4 and V is TRBV7-7, with D maybe TRBD1 (6 bases). Germline V gene data show CDR1 as SSHAT and CDR2 as FNYEAQ (reference sequence). The CDR3 spans 18 residues.

CDR3 in DNA: TGTGCCAGCATAGAATTTCGCTCTGGAAACACCATATATTTT. This sequence encodes CASIEFRSGNTIYF. The chain combines TRBV6-8 with TRBJ1-3; D ambiguous. The germline V gene has CDR1 MNHGY and CDR2 SAAAGT. V was shortened by 7 bases and J by 0 bases, with 10 bases between the two germline ends. The CDR3 consists of 14 residues.